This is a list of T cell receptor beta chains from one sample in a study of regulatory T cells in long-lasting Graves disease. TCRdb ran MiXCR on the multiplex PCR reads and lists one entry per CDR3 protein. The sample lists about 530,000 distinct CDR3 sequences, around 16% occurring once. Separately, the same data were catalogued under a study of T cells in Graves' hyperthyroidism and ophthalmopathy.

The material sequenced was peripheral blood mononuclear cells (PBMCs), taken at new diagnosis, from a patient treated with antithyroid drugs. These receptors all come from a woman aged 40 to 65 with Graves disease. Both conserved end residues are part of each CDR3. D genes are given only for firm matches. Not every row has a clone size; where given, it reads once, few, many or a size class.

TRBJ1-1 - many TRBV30 CAWTQAFF TGTGCCTGGACGCAAGCTTTCTTT
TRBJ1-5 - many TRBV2 CASREHSSNQPQHF TGTGCCAGCCGGGAACACTCTAGCAATCAGCCCCAGCATTTT
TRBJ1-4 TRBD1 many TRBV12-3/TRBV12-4 CASSSQGATNEKLFF TGTGCCAGCAGTTCCCAGGGGGCAACTAATGAAAAACTGTTTTTT
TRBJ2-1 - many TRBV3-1 CASSQEGGQYNEQFF TGTGCCAGCAGCCAAGAGGGGGGGCAGTACAATGAGCAGTTCTTC
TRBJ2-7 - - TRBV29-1 CSVRAPNFYEQYF TGCAGCGTTCGGGCCCCGAACTTCTACGAGCAGTACTTC
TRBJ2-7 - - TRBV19 CASSIEGSYEQYF TGTGCCAGTAGTATAGAAGGGTCCTACGAGCAGTACTTC
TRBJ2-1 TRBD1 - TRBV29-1 CSVDRDRVIGEQFF TGCAGCGTAGACCGGGACAGGGTTATAGGTGAGCAGTTCTTC
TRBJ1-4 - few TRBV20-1 CSASPGALTNEKLFF TGCAGTGCTAGCCCGGGGGCCTTAACTAATGAAAAACTGTTTTTT
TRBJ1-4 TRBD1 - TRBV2 CASKDRMGEKLFF TGTGCCAGCAAGGACAGGATGGGGGAAAAACTGTTTTTT
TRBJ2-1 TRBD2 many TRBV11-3 CASSLDLSGGGRNEQFF TGTGCCAGCAGCTTAGATCTAAGCGGGGGAGGGAGGAATGAGCAGTTCTTC
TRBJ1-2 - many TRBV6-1 CASGQNYGYTF TGTGCCAGCGGCCAGAACTATGGCTACACCTTC
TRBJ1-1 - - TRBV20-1 CSAQRDRAGTEAFF TGCAGTGCACAGCGGGATAGGGCGGGCACTGAAGCTTTCTTT
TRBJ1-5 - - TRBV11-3 CASSFQGFDQPQHF TGTGCCAGCAGCTTTCAGGGGTTCGATCAGCCCCAGCATTTT
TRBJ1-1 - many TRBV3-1 CASSQESVNTEAFF TGTGCCAGCAGCCAAGAATCGGTGAACACTGAAGCTTTCTTT
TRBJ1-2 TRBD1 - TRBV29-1 CSVRDRGSYGYTF TGCAGCGTCAGGGACAGGGGATCCTATGGCTACACCTTC
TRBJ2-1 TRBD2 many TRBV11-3 CASSRAGSDEQFF TGTGCCAGCAGCAGAGCGGGGAGCGATGAGCAGTTCTTC
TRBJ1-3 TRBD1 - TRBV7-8 CASSLGRGRNTIYF TGTGCCAGCAGCTTAGGAAGGGGGCGAAACACCATATATTTT
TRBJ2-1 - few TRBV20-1 CSARDATTPGDEQFF TGCAGTGCTAGAGACGCGACAACCCCTGGGGATGAGCAGTTCTTC
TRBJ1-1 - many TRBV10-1 CASSGASTEAFF TGCGCCAGCAGTGGAGCCAGCACTGAAGCTTTCTTT
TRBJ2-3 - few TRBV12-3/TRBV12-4 CASSLAPGQDTQYF TGTGCCAGCAGTTTAGCGCCAGGGCAAGATACGCAGTATTTT
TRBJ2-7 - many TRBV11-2 CASSLVPHEQYF TGTGCCAGCAGCTTAGTCCCCCACGAGCAGTACTTC
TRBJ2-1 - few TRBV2 CASRGPFRGESYNEQFF TGTGCCAGCAGAGGGCCGTTTAGGGGGGAATCCTACAATGAGCAGTTCTTC
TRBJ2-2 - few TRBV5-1 CASSPPGAHLYNTGELFF TGCGCCAGCAGCCCCCCGGGGGCCCACCTTTATAACACCGGGGAGCTGTTTTTT
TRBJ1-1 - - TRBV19 CASTAQGNTEAFF TGTGCCAGTACAGCACAGGGGAACACTGAAGCTTTCTTT
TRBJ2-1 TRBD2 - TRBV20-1 CSARDLLAGVDEQFF TGCAGTGCTAGAGACCTACTAGCGGGGGTGGATGAGCAGTTCTTC
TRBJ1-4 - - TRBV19 CASTPYGGAGNEKLFF TGTGCCAGTACCCCATACGGGGGCGCGGGTAATGAAAAACTGTTTTTT
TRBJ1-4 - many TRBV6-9 CASSYSHLVTNEKLFF TGTGCCAGCAGTTACTCCCATTTAGTGACTAATGAAAAACTGTTTTTT
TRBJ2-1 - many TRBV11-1 CASSPPGGGLNDEQFF TGTGCCAGCAGCCCCCCAGGGGGGGGGCTAAACGATGAGCAGTTCTTC
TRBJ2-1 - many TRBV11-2 CASSPGGSGPGNEQFF TGTGCCAGCAGCCCGGGGGGCAGCGGGCCAGGGAATGAGCAGTTCTTC
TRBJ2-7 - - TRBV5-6 CASSFRRTTYEQYF TGTGCCAGCAGCTTTAGGCGGACAACCTACGAGCAGTACTTC
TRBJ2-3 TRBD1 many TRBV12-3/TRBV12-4 CASSQQGSETQYF TGTGCCAGCAGCCAACAGGGGAGCGAGACGCAGTATTTT
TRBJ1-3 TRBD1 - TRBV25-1 CASTATGSGNTIYF TGTGCCAGCACCGCGACAGGGTCTGGAAACACCATATATTTT
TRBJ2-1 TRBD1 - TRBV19 CASSVTGRFISEQFF TGTGCCAGTAGTGTGACAGGGAGATTTATCAGTGAGCAGTTCTTC
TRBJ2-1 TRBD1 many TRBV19 CASSIVSGTAYNEQFF TGTGCCAGTAGTATTGTTTCCGGGACAGCGTACAATGAGCAGTTCTTC
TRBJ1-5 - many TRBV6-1 CASLNSAAGSNQPQHF TGTGCCAGCCTCAACAGCGCGGCGGGTAGCAATCAGCCCCAGCATTTT
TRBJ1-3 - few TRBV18 CASSPSGSLSGNTIYF TGTGCCAGCTCACCATCCGGGAGCCTCTCTGGAAACACCATATATTTT
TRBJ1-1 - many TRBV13 CASSYSVGGPDTEAFF TGTGCCAGCAGCTACAGTGTCGGGGGGCCAGACACTGAAGCTTTCTTT
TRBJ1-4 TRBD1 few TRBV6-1 CASNHGQGNKKLFF TGTGCCAGCAACCACGGACAGGGGAATAAAAAACTGTTTTTT
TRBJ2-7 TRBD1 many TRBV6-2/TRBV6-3 CASSRGTGGLYEQYF TGTGCCAGCAGTAGAGGGACAGGGGGCTTGTACGAGCAGTACTTC
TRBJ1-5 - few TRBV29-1 CSVEGGEGQPQHF TGCAGCGTTGAAGGGGGGGAAGGTCAGCCCCAGCATTTT
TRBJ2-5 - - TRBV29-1 CSVGAETQYF TGCAGCGTTGGGGCAGAGACCCAGTACTTC
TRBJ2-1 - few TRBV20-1 CSARARGPYNEQFF TGCAGTGCTAGAGCGCGGGGGCCCTACAATGAGCAGTTCTTC
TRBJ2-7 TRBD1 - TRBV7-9 CVSSARTGGRWEQYF TGTGTCAGCAGCGCACGGACAGGGGGTCGTTGGGAGCAGTACTTC
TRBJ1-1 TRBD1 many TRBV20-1 CSAKGAENTEAFF TGCAGTGCTAAGGGGGCAGAGAACACTGAAGCTTTCTTT
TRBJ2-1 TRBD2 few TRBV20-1 CSAVVGLAGGPNEQFF TGCAGTGCGGTAGTTGGACTAGCGGGGGGGCCAAATGAGCAGTTCTTC
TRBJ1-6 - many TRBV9 CASSVAGLSSPLHF TGTGCCAGCAGCGTAGCAGGGTTAAGTTCACCCCTCCACTTT
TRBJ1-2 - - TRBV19 CASSPGGQGYTF TGTGCCAGTAGTCCCGGGGGTCAGGGCTACACCTTC
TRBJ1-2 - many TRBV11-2 CASSLSGAASSGYTF TGTGCCAGCAGCTTATCGGGGGCTGCATCAAGCGGCTACACCTTC
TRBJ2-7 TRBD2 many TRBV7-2 CASSNIAGYEQYF TGTGCCAGCAGCAACATAGCGGGATACGAGCAGTACTTC
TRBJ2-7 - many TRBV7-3 CASSPGRGANEQYF TGTGCCAGCAGCCCCGGAAGGGGCGCCAACGAGCAGTACTTC
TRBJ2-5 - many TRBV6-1 CASTQVVPQETQYF TGTGCCAGCACTCAGGTCGTCCCCCAAGAGACCCAGTACTTC
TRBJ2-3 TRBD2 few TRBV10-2 CASSSLPPGLPTDTQYF TGCGCCAGCAGTTCTCTTCCTCCGGGACTACCCACAGATACGCAGTATTTT
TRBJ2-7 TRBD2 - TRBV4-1 CASSYSTSGAPYEQYF TGTGCCAGCAGTTACTCGACAAGCGGGGCACCTTACGAGCAGTACTTC